This paragraph reports one T cell receptor (beta chain). Its cognate antigen is unknown. TCRdb itself ran the RT-PCR reads through MiXCR, one entry per CDR3 protein. The sample records hundreds of thousands of distinct CDR3 sequences, 7.5% to 8.5% being singletons. The data originate from a study of response to subunit inactivated influenza vaccine. Findings and limits, study-wide: Authors suggested that a seasonal influenza vaccination recruits few new T cells each time.

The ends lost 1 base at V and 9 bases at J; junction bases unmatched: 7. CDR1 LGHDT and CDR2 YNNKEL come from the germline V gene (reference sequence). The CDR3 runs 16 residues. This chain uses TRBV3-1 with TRBJ1-6; 9 bases line up with TRBD1. Sequencing was performed on PBMCs from blood, taken around 25 months after vaccination. This TCR was sampled from a man between 50 and 75 years old who received an inactivated influenza vaccine. In DNA, the CDR3 is TGTGCCAGCAGCCAAGCAGGGACAGGGAATGGTTCACCCCTCCACTTT. It specifies CASSQAGTGNGSPLHF.